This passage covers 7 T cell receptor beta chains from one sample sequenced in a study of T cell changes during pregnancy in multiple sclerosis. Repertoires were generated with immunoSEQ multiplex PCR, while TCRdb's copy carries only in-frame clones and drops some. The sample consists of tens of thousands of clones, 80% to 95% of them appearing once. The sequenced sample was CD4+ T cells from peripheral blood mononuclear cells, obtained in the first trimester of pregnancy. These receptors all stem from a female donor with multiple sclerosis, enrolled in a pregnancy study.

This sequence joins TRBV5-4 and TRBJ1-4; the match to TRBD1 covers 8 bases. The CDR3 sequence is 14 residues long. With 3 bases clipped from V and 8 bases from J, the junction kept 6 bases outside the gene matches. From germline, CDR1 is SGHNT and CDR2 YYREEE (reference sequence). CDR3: CASSSGQGREKLFF. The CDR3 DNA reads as TGTGCCAGCAGCTCCGGACAGGGAAGAGAAAAACTGTTTTTT. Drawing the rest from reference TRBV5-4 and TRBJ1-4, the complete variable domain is ETGVTQSPTHLIKTRGQQVTLRCSSQSGHNTVSWYQQALGQGPQFIFQYYREEENGRGNFPPRFSGLQFPNYSSELNVNALELDDSALYLCASSSGQGREKLFFGSGTQLSVL.

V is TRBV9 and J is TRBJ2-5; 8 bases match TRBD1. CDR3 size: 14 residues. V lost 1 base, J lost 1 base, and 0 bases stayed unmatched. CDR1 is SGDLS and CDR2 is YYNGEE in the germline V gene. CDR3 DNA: TGTGCCAGCAGCGTAACAGGGGGCCAAGAGACCCAGTACTTC. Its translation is CASSVTGGQETQYF.

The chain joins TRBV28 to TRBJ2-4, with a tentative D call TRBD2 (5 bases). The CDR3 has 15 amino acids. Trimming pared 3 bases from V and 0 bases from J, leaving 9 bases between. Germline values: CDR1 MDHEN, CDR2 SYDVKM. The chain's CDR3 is CASSFGELAKNIQYF. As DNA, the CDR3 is TGTGCCAGCAGTTTTGGGGAGCTAGCCAAAAACATTCAGTACTTC.

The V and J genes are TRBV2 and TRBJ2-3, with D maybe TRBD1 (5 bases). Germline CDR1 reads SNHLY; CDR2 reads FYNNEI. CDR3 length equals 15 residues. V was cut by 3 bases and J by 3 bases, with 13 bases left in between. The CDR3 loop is CASSDSRRGTDTQYF. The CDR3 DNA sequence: TGTGCCAGCAGTGATAGCCGAAGGGGAACAGATACGCAGTATTTT.

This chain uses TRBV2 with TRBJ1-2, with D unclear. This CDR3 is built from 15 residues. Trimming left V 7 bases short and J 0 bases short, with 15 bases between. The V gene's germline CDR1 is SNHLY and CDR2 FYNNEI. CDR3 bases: TGTGCCAGCACCCAAGGCCCGACTGCTAACTATGGCTACACCTTC. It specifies CASTQGPTANYGYTF. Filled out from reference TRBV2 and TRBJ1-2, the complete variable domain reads EPEVTQTPSHQVTQMGQEVILRCVPISNHLYFYWYRQILGQKVEFLVSFYNNEISEKSEIFDDQFSVERPDGSNFTLKIRSTKLEDSAMYFCASTQGPTANYGYTFGSGTRLTVV.

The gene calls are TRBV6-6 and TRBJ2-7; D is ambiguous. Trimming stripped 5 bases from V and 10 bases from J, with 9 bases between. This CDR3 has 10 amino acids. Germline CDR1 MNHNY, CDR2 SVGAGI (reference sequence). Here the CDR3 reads CASSNNPQYF. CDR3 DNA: TGTGCCAGCAGTAACAACCCCCAGTACTTC.

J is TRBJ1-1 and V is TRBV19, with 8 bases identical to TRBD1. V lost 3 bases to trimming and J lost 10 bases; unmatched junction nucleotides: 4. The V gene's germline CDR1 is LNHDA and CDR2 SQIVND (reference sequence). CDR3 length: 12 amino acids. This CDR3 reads CASSIGTGGAFF. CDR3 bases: TGTGCCAGTAGTATCGGAACAGGGGGAGCTTTCTTT.